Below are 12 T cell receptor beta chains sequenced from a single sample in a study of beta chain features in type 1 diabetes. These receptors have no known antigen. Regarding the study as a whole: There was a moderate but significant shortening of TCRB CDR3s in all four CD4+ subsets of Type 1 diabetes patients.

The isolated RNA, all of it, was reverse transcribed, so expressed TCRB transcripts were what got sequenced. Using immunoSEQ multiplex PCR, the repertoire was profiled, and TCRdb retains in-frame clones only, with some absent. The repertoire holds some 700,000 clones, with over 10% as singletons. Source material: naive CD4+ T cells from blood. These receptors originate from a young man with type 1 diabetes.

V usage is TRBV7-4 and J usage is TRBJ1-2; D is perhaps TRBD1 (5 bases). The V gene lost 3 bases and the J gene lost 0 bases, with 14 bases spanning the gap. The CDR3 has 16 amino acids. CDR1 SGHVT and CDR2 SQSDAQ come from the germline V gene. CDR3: CASSFAAGTPNYGYTF. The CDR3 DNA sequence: TGTGCCAGCAGCTTCGCTGCCGGGACTCCTAACTATGGCTACACCTTC.

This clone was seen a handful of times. The CDR3 bases are TGTGCCAGCAGCTTAGATGTAGGGACTTCTACCTTTTACAATGAGCAGTTCTTC. Its protein is CASSLDVGTSTFYNEQFF. This chain uses TRBV11-3 with TRBJ2-1; TRBD2 is a possible D gene (6 bases). V lost 0 bases, J lost 4 bases, and 19 bases lay in between. Germline V gives CDR1 SGHNT, CDR2 YENEEA. CDR3 size: 18 residues.

CDR3 bases: TGTGCCAGCAGTTACCTGACAGAAACAGATACGCAGTATTTT. Its protein product is CASSYLTETDTQYF. V is TRBV6-5 and J is TRBJ2-3; TRBD1 is a possible D gene (5 bases). This CDR3 has 14 amino acids. The V end was cut by 2 bases, the J end by 3 bases, with 9 bases between. Germline CDR1 reads MNHEY; CDR2 reads SVGAGI.

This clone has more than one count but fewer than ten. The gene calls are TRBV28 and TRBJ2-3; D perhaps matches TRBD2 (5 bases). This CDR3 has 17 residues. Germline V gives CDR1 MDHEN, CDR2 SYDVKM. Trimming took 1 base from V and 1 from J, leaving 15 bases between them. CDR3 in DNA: TGTGCCAGCAGTTTATCATCCGGGGTTGAGCGCACAGATACGCAGTATTTT. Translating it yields CASSLSSGVERTDTQYF.

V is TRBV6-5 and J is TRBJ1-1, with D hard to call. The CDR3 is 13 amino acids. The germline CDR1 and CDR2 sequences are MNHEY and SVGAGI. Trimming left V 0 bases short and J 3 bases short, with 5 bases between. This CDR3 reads CASSYSRHTEAFF. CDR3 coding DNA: TGTGCCAGCAGTTACTCGAGGCACACTGAAGCTTTCTTT.

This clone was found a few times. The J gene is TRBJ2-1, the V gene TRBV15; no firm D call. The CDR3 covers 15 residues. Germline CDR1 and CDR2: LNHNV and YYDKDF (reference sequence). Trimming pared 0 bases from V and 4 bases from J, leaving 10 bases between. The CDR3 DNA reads TGTGCCACCAGCAGAGATATGGACGGTTACAATGAGCAGTTCTTC. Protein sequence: CATSRDMDGYNEQFF.

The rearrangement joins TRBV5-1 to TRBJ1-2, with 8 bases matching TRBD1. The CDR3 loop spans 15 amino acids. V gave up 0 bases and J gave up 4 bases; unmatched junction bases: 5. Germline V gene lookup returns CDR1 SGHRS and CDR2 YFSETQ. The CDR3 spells CASSLANDRGYGYTF. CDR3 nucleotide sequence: TGCGCCAGCAGCTTGGCCAACGACAGGGGCTATGGCTACACCTTC.

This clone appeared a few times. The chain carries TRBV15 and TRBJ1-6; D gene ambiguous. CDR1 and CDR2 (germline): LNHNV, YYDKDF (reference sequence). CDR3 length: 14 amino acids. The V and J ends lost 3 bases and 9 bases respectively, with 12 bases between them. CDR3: CATSSSWTASPLHF. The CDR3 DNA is TGTGCCACCAGCAGTAGCTGGACCGCTTCACCCCTCCACTTT.

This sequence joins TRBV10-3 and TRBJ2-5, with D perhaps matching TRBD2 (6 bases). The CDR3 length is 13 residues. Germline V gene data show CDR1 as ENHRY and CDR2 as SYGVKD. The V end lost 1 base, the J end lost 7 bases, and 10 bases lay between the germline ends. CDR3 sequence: CAISEFQEGTQYF. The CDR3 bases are TGTGCCATCAGTGAGTTCCAGGAGGGGACCCAGTACTTC.

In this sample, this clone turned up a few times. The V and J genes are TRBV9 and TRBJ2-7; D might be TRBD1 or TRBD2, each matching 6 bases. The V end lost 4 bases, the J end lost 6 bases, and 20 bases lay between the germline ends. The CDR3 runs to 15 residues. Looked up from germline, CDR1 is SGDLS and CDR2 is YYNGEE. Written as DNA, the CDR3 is TGTGCCAGCAGCTTTCAGACAGGAACCGGGGGCGAGCAGTACTTC. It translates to CASSFQTGTGGEQYF.

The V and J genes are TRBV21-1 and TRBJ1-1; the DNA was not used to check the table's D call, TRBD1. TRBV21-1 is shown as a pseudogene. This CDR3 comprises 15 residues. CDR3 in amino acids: CASTIPYQGLDEAFF. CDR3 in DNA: TGTGCCAGCACCATACCCTATCAGGGATTGGATGAAGCTTTCTTT.

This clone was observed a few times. The CDR3 spells CASSHLGQDLGSNQPQHF. DNA for the CDR3: TGCGCCAGCAGTCACTTGGGACAGGACCTGGGGAGCAATCAGCCCCAGCATTTT. The J gene is TRBJ1-5, the V gene TRBV23-1, with TRBD1 identical over 8 bases. TRBV23-1 has ORF status, its function being uncertain. The CDR3 is 18 amino acids. The V gene end was trimmed by 3 bases and the J gene end by 1 base; junction bases not matched to a gene: 11.